One sample yielded the 19 T cell receptor beta chains listed below, sequenced in a study of cytomegalovirus exposure and HLA in healthy donors. PCR employed 60 Vbeta and 13 Jbeta primers. This table comes from immunoSEQ multiplex PCR, and its TCRdb copy is limited to in-frame clones, with some not included. The sample contains about 180,000 clones, roughly 80% of which appear only once. Sequenced sample: PBMCs. The receptors stem from a woman aged 18-30 years in good health and CMV-seropositive.

In the case of this clone: A read error may account for a junction end that differs from germline. V gene TRBV25-1 combines with J gene TRBJ2-1; 8 nucleotides line up with TRBD2. The CDR3 consists of 14 residues. Germline CDR1 MGHDK, CDR2 SYGVNS. This CDR3 is CATRAGGAFNKQFF. CDR3 bases: TGTGCCACCCGGGCCGGGGGGGCCTTCAATAAGCAGTTCTTC.

This chain links TRBV7-2 with TRBJ2-1; D is perhaps TRBD2 (6 bases). The CDR3 consists of 13 residues. Trimming shortened V by 4 bases and J by 4 bases, and 8 bases separated the two germline ends. The germline V gene has CDR1 SGHTA and CDR2 FQGNSA. CDR3 sequence reads: CASSYGGYNEQFF. Written as DNA, the CDR3 is TGTGCCAGCAGCTACGGAGGGTACAATGAGCAGTTCTTC.

The rearrangement joins TRBV29-1 to TRBJ1-3; tentative D call: TRBD1 (6 bases). Trimming shortened V by 5 bases and J by 2 bases, and 7 bases separated the two germline ends. This CDR3 comprises 12 residues. CDR1 SQVTM and CDR2 ANQGSEA come from the germline V gene. The CDR3 coding sequence is TGCAGCGTTTCAGGGGCTGGAAACACCATATATTTT. Translating gives CSVSGAGNTIYF.

This chain joins TRBV5-6 and TRBJ1-2; 7 bases agree with TRBD1. With 0 bases clipped from V and 6 bases from J, the junction kept 11 bases outside the gene matches. Germline V gene lookup returns CDR1 SGHDT and CDR2 YYEEEE. The CDR3 contains 16 residues. DNA for the CDR3: TGTGCCAGCAGCTTGGCCAAGGGACAGAGGGCGGATGGCTACACCTTC. This gives the protein CASSLAKGQRADGYTF.

There are a few counts of this clone. The chain combines TRBV2 with TRBJ2-3; 10 bases line up with TRBD1. The CDR3 covers 16 residues. Germline CDR1 SNHLY, CDR2 FYNNEI. The ends lost 7 bases at V and 2 bases at J; junction bases unmatched: 9. The CDR3 DNA follows: TGTGCCAGCACCACCGGGACAGGGGTGATCACAGATACGCAGTATTTT. It codes for CASTTGTGVITDTQYF.

The rearrangement uses TRBV5-4 and TRBJ2-5; 8 bases are a match to TRBD2. With V trimmed by 2 bases and J by 3 bases, 6 bases remained unmatched. This CDR3 comprises 15 residues. The germline gives CDR1 SGHNT, CDR2 YYREEE (reference sequence). This CDR3 reads CASSLYGGGKETQYF. CDR3 in DNA: TGTGCCAGCAGCTTATACGGGGGGGGGAAAGAGACCCAGTACTTC. Supplemented by reference TRBV5-4 and TRBJ2-5, the full variable domain reads ETGVTQSPTHLIKTRGQQVTLRCSSQSGHNTVSWYQQALGQGPQFIFQYYREEENGRGNFPPRFSGLQFPNYSSELNVNALELDDSALYLCASSLYGGGKETQYFGPGTRLLVL.

This chain connects TRBV2 to TRBJ1-3; D may be TRBD1 (5 bases). The length of the CDR3 is 14 residues. Trimming took 3 bases from V and 9 from J, leaving 15 bases between them. CDR1 SNHLY and CDR2 FYNNEI come from the germline V gene. The DNA for the CDR3 is TGTGCCAGCAGTGATCCTCAGGGAAGACGCACCATATATTTT. It encodes CASSDPQGRRTIYF. Full variable domain (missing parts from reference TRBV2 and TRBJ1-3): EPEVTQTPSHQVTQMGQEVILRCVPISNHLYFYWYRQILGQKVEFLVSFYNNEISEKSEIFDDQFSVERPDGSNFTLKIRSTKLEDSAMYFCASSDPQGRRTIYFGEGSWLTVV.

V usage is TRBV4-1 and J usage is TRBJ2-1; 10 nucleotides line up with TRBD2. The CDR3 extends over 17 amino acids. V lost 9 bases to trimming and J lost 1 base; unmatched junction nucleotides: 12. The germline V gene has CDR1 MGHRA and CDR2 YSYEKL. The CDR3 here is CASSLAGTFRSYNEQFF. In DNA, the CDR3 is TGCGCCAGTTCACTAGCGGGAACTTTCAGATCCTACAATGAGCAGTTCTTC.

The count of this clone is one. The chain recombines TRBV2 with TRBJ2-7; D is perhaps TRBD2 (6 bases). Per the germline V gene, CDR1 is SNHLY and CDR2 is FYNNEI. V gave up 4 bases and J gave up 3 bases, with 13 bases separating them. The CDR3 consists of 14 residues. The chain's CDR3 is CASSVGSGFYEQYF. The CDR3 DNA is TGTGCCAGCAGTGTTGGTAGCGGATTCTACGAGCAGTACTTC.

Worth noting for this clone: Other DNA sequences from this sample encode an identical CDR3 as well. This rearrangement joins TRBV19 to TRBJ1-5; D is possibly TRBD1 (6 bases). CDR1 and CDR2 (germline): LNHDA, SQIVND (reference sequence). V was clipped by 3 bases and J by 3 bases, with 9 bases between them. The CDR3 extends over 14 amino acids. Written as DNA, the CDR3 is TGTGCCAGTAGTATCCGGGACAACAATCAGCCCCAGCATTTT. It translates to CASSIRDNNQPQHF.

The V and J genes are TRBV4-2 and TRBJ1-2; D is uncertain. Germline lookup yields CDR1 LGHNA and CDR2 YNFKEQ. V was cut by 3 bases and J by 4 bases, with 15 bases left in between. CDR3 length equals 15 residues. CDR3 DNA sequence: TGTGCCAGCAGCCACGGACGGGGAGTCCTCTATGGCTACACCTTC. Its translation is CASSHGRGVLYGYTF.

About this clone itself: The conserved closing phenylalanine or tryptophan is absent in this CDR3, likely reflecting a read error. The chain joins TRBV6-5 to TRBJ1-2; D is ambiguous. This CDR3 has 14 amino acids. Germline-derived CDR1 and CDR2 are MNHEY and SVGAGI. V lost 2 bases and J 0 bases, leaving 7 bases between the germline ends. DNA of the CDR3: TGTGCCAGCAGTTACGGCCAGTCTAACTATGGCTACACCCTC. Amino acids: CASSYGQSNYGYTL.

The chain carries TRBV5-6 and TRBJ2-4, with D unresolved. V lost 4 bases, J lost 0 bases, and 5 bases lay in between. Germline V lookup: CDR1 SGHDT, CDR2 YYEEEE. This CDR3 spans 13 amino acids. The CDR3 region has the DNA TGTGCCAGCAGCCGCGGAGCCAAAAACATTCAGTACTTC. Encoded protein: CASSRGAKNIQYF.

The genes are TRBV9 and TRBJ2-2; D remains unclear. V shed 5 bases and J shed 1 base, with 6 bases lying between them. CDR3 length: 13 amino acids. Germline CDR1 and CDR2: SGDLS and YYNGEE. The CDR3 protein is CASRIGNTGELFF. CDR3 nucleotide sequence: TGTGCCAGCAGAATCGGGAACACCGGGGAGCTGTTTTTT.

The gene calls are TRBV11-2 and TRBJ1-2, with D perhaps TRBD1 (5 bases). This CDR3 has 13 residues. The V end lost 6 bases, the J end lost 4 bases, and 12 bases lay between the germline ends. Germline-derived CDR1 and CDR2 are SGHAT and FQNNGV. The CDR3 bases are TGTGCCAGCAGGCCCTCCGGGGGCTATGGCTACACCTTC. As protein: CASRPSGGYGYTF.

This clone was seen just once. The chain carries TRBV7-9 and TRBJ1-1; the D gene is possibly TRBD1 (5 bases). Trimming stripped 4 bases from V and 3 bases from J, with 12 bases between. The CDR3 contains 14 residues. Germline V gene sequence: CDR1 SEHNR, CDR2 FQNEAQ (reference sequence). The CDR3, as DNA: TGTGCCAGCAGCTCCCTCGGGGGAGACACTGAAGCTTTCTTT. Its protein is CASSSLGGDTEAFF.

The chain carries TRBV2 and TRBJ1-1, with D unclear. The CDR3 totals 13 residues. V gave up 6 bases and J gave up 6 bases, with 14 bases separating them. CDR1 and CDR2 (germline): SNHLY, FYNNEI. The CDR3 bases are TGTGCCAGCAGGGGTCGGTGGAGGGCTGAAGCTTTCTTT. Its translation: CASRGRWRAEAFF.

This clone has more than one count but fewer than ten. A much larger clonotype is one base distant, so this may be a read error. The J gene is TRBJ2-5, the V gene TRBV5-6, with 13 bases fitting TRBD2. CDR1 and CDR2 from the germline V gene are SGHDT and YYEEEE. The CDR3 extends over 15 amino acids. The V segment lost 5 bases and the J segment 2 bases; nucleotides outside the gene matches: 3. CDR3 sequence (DNA): TGTGCCAGCAGTGAACTAGCGGGGGGGCAAGAGACCCAGTACTTC. This gives the protein CASSELAGGQETQYF.

J is TRBJ1-6 and V is TRBV2, with D unresolved. Germline V gene sequence: CDR1 SNHLY, CDR2 FYNNEI. CDR3 length: 15 residues. With 6 bases removed from V and 0 bases from J, the gap between germline ends came to 9 bases. The CDR3 reads CASRPWSSYNSPLHF. The DNA for the CDR3 is TGTGCCAGCAGGCCATGGAGCTCCTATAATTCACCCCTCCACTTT.